Shown below are 29 T cell receptor beta chains from a single sample sequenced in a study of glioma-infiltrating T cells after dendritic cell vaccination. Sequencing was performed with immunoSEQ multiplex PCR; in TCRdb, only in-frame clones are kept and a portion is missing. The table lists about 73,000 clones, almost 85% of them singletons. Sequenced material: blood, taken before dendritic cell vaccination. The receptor source for this set is a human donor with glioblastoma.

The chain joins TRBV5-4 to TRBJ2-1; D is perhaps TRBD2 (5 bases). V was clipped by 0 bases and J by 5 bases, with 9 bases between them. In germline, CDR1 is SGHNT, CDR2 YYREEE (reference sequence). This CDR3 has 14 residues. The CDR3: CASSLDGGNNEQFF. Written as DNA, the CDR3 is TGTGCCAGCAGCTTGGACGGAGGTAACAATGAGCAGTTCTTC.

V usage is TRBV4-1 and J usage is TRBJ2-7, with a tentative D call TRBD2 (5 bases). Germline CDR1 and CDR2: MGHRA and YSYEKL. This CDR3 spans 15 amino acids. Trimming cost V 0 bases and J 2 bases, with 11 bases left between them. DNA of the CDR3: TGCGCCAGCAGCCAAGACCGTAGCGAGCCCTACGAGCAGTACGTC. This gives the protein CASSQDRSEPYEQYV.

J is TRBJ2-2 and V is TRBV15; the D gene is possibly TRBD2 (7 bases). Germline CDR1 LNHNV, CDR2 YYDKDF (reference sequence). This CDR3 comprises 14 residues. V was trimmed by 5 bases and J by 5 bases, leaving 12 bases between them. The CDR3 spells CATSRGAGTGELFF. CDR3 bases: TGTGCCACCAGCCGGGGGGCAGGGACCGGGGAGCTGTTTTTT.

The rearrangement links TRBV6-1 to TRBJ2-3; 8 nucleotides match TRBD2. The CDR3 has 13 amino acids. Germline assignment: CDR1 MNHNS and CDR2 SASEGT. V lost 6 bases, J lost 5 bases, and 4 bases stayed unmatched. Here the CDR3 DNA reads TGTGCCAGCAGGCTAGCGGGTGGAGATACGCAGTATTTT. Translation gives CASRLAGGDTQYF.

The chain is built from TRBV2 and TRBJ1-1; 8 bases are shared with TRBD1. This CDR3 is 14 amino acids long. Germline V lookup: CDR1 SNHLY, CDR2 FYNNEI. V trimming: 6 bases; J trimming: 4 bases; junction bases outside the gene matches: 7. CDR3 in DNA: TGTGCCAGCAGCGGCACAGGGGGGAGCACTGAAGCTTTCTTT. As protein: CASSGTGGSTEAFF.

The chain combines TRBV10-3 with TRBJ2-2; TRBD2 is a possible D gene (6 bases). Germline lookup yields CDR1 ENHRY and CDR2 SYGVKD. V gave up 6 bases and J gave up 3 bases, with 14 bases separating them. There are 15 residues in the CDR3. The CDR3: CAIRPGRGYTGELFF. The CDR3 coding sequence is TGTGCCATCAGACCGGGACGGGGGTACACCGGGGAGCTGTTTTTT.

The chain carries TRBV11-2 and TRBJ2-1, with a weak D call TRBD2 (5 bases). The germline CDR1 and CDR2 sequences are SGHAT and FQNNGV. V gave up 3 bases and J gave up 9 bases, with 9 bases separating them. The CDR3 sequence is 12 residues long. CDR3 in DNA: TGTGCCAGCAGCTTGACTACCGGTGAGCAGTTCTTC. This encodes CASSLTTGEQFF.

V gene TRBV10-3 combines with J gene TRBJ2-2, with D possibly matching TRBD1 (6 bases). The length of the CDR3 is 13 residues. V was pared by 11 bases and J by 6 bases, with 16 bases between. CDR1 and CDR2 from the germline V gene are ENHRY and SYGVKD. The CDR3 DNA follows: TGTGCCGTCGCCGGGACATACTCCGGGGAGCTGTTTTTT. It specifies CAVAGTYSGELFF.

The rearrangement links TRBV19 to TRBJ1-6; 9 bases map to TRBD1. V trimming: 6 bases; J trimming: 10 bases; junction bases outside the gene matches: 7. This CDR3 contains 14 residues. The germline V gene encodes CDR1 LNHDA and CDR2 SQIVND (reference sequence). This chain's CDR3 is CASRKDRGSSPLHF. The CDR3 bases are TGTGCCAGTAGGAAAGACAGGGGGAGCTCACCCCTCCACTTT.

This sequence joins TRBV9 and TRBJ2-1, with 7 bases aligning to TRBD1. The CDR3 has 15 amino acids. The germline gives CDR1 SGDLS, CDR2 YYNGEE. The junction had 12 bases not matched to a gene; V was cut back by 3 bases and J by 9 bases. In DNA, the CDR3 is TGTGCCAGCAGCGCCACCCACGGACAGGTTACTGAGCAGTTCTTC. Translation gives CASSATHGQVTEQFF. Full variable domain (outside the CDR3, taken from reference TRBV9 and TRBJ2-1): DSGVTQTPKHLITATGQRVTLRCSPRSGDLSVYWYQQSLDQGLQFLIQYYNGEERAKGNILERFSAQQFPDLHSELNLSSLELGDSALYFCASSATHGQVTEQFFGPGTRLTVL.

V and J are TRBV6-1 and TRBJ1-5, with D possibly being TRBD1 (5 bases). Trimming took 0 bases from V and 9 from J, leaving 9 bases between them. CDR1 is MNHNS and CDR2 is SASEGT in the germline V gene. CDR3 length equals 13 residues. Here the CDR3 reads CASSEAWGGPQHF. In nucleotides, the CDR3 is TGTGCCAGCAGTGAAGCCTGGGGGGGGCCCCAGCATTTT.

This clone was seen at least ten times. This rearrangement joins TRBV6-5 to TRBJ1-4; D is unclear. CDR3 size: 13 residues. Germline V gene data show CDR1 as MNHEY and CDR2 as SVGAGI. V shed 4 bases and J shed 4 bases, with 7 bases lying between them. CDR3 sequence: CASSLQDNEKLFF. In DNA form, the CDR3 reads TGTGCCAGCAGTTTGCAGGATAATGAAAAACTGTTTTTT.

The chain combines TRBV4-1 with TRBJ2-7, with D possibly matching TRBD1 (6 bases). Between the trimmed V and J ends, which lost 6 bases and 6 bases, there was a span of 27 bases. There are 17 residues in the CDR3. Germline V gene data show CDR1 as MGHRA and CDR2 as YSYEKL. CDR3 in DNA: TGCGCCAGCAGACCATTTTATCACAGGGAGCCATCTTTCGAGCAGTACTTC. Residues: CASRPFYHREPSFEQYF.

The chain carries TRBV5-6 and TRBJ2-7, with D possibly being TRBD1 (5 bases). Looked up from germline, CDR1 is SGHDT and CDR2 is YYEEEE. V dropped 2 bases and J dropped 3 bases, with 12 bases sitting between them. This CDR3 comprises 14 residues. The CDR3 nucleotides read TGTGCCAGCAGCTTTGAGCCAGGGTACTACGAGCAGTACGTC. Translation gives CASSFEPGYYEQYV.

V gene TRBV5-1 combines with J gene TRBJ2-3; 11 bases line up with TRBD2. CDR1 and CDR2 from the germline V gene are SGHRS and YFSETQ. V shed 3 bases and J 5 bases; nucleotides not matched to a gene: 5. There are 15 residues in the CDR3. The DNA for the CDR3 is TGCGCCAGCAGCTCCGGACTAGCGGGTATAGATACGCAGTATTTT. It translates to CASSSGLAGIDTQYF.

The CDR3: CASSVDRSSYNSPLHF. The CDR3 nucleotides are TGTGCCAGCAGCGTAGATAGAAGCTCCTATAATTCACCCCTCCACTTT. The chain links TRBV9 to TRBJ1-6; D not resolved. Trimming took off 0 bases at V and 0 bases at J, with 7 bases between the two ends. The CDR3 consists of 16 residues. CDR1 SGDLS and CDR2 YYNGEE come from the germline V gene.

The genes are TRBV15 and TRBJ1-5, with D possibly matching TRBD1 (6 bases). Germline lookup yields CDR1 LNHNV and CDR2 YYDKDF (reference sequence). The V gene lost 3 bases and the J gene lost 1 base, with 10 bases spanning the gap. The CDR3 spans 15 residues. As DNA, the CDR3 is TGTGCCACCAGCAGGGACGACAGGAGCAATCAGCCCCAGCATTTT. Its protein is CATSRDDRSNQPQHF.

This clone was detected a few times. The rearrangement joins TRBV28 to TRBJ1-4, with 9 bases fitting TRBD1. Unmatched junction bases numbered 8, after V lost 4 bases and J lost 8 bases. There are 15 residues in the CDR3. Looked up from germline, CDR1 is MDHEN and CDR2 is SYDVKM. The CDR3 DNA is TGTGCCAGCAGTTCCCCGGGACAGGGAGGCGAAAAACTGTTTTTT. Translated, it gives CASSSPGQGGEKLFF. The full variable domain, in which reference TRBV28 and TRBJ1-4 provide the parts outside the CDR3, is DVKVTQSSRYLVKRTGEKVFLECVQDMDHENMFWYRQDPGLGLRLIYFSYDVKMKEKGDIPEGYSVSREKKERFSLILESASTNQTSMYLCASSSPGQGGEKLFFGSGTQLSVL.

This clone was observed a handful of times. This rearrangement joins TRBV5-1 to TRBJ1-1, with D hard to call. The germline gives CDR1 SGHRS, CDR2 YFSETQ. The ends were cut back, 2 bases at V and 0 bases at J, with 2 bases in the middle. This CDR3 is 12 amino acids long. The CDR3: CASSFMNTEAFF. The CDR3 coding sequence is TGCGCCAGCAGCTTCATGAACACTGAAGCTTTCTTT. Together with reference TRBV5-1 and TRBJ1-1, the CDR3 gives the full variable domain: KAGVTQTPRYLIKTRGQQVTLSCSPISGHRSVSWYQQTPGQGLQFLFEYFSETQRNKGNFPGRFSGRQFSNSRSEMNVSTLELGDSALYLCASSFMNTEAFFGQGTRLTVV.

This sequence joins TRBV6-1 and TRBJ2-3; the match to TRBD2 covers 9 bases. Germline lookup yields CDR1 MNHNS and CDR2 SASEGT. Trimming took 4 bases from V and 3 from J; bases not matched to a gene: 2. The CDR3 contains 14 residues. The CDR3 DNA reads as TGTGCCAGCAGTGTAAGCGGGAGGACAGATACGCAGTATTTT. This translates into CASSVSGRTDTQYF.

The chain joins TRBV19 to TRBJ2-6; no clear D. Germline V gene data show CDR1 as LNHDA and CDR2 as SQIVND (reference sequence). V dropped 7 bases and J dropped 0 bases, with 7 bases sitting between them. The CDR3 spans 14 residues. CDR3 loop: CASTYSSGANVLTF. The CDR3 DNA sequence: TGTGCCAGTACGTATAGCTCTGGGGCCAACGTCCTGACTTTC. The full variable domain, with the rest looked up from reference TRBV19 and TRBJ2-6, is DGGITQSPKYLFRKEGQNVTLSCEQNLNHDAMYWYRQDPGQGLRLIYYSQIVNDFQKGDIAEGYSVSREKKESFPLTVTSAQKNPTAFYLCASTYSSGANVLTFGAGSRLTVL.

The chain carries TRBV7-9 and TRBJ2-5; possibly TRBD2 for D (5 bases). Trimming stripped 3 bases from V and 2 bases from J, with 19 bases between. This CDR3 spans 17 amino acids. Germline lookup yields CDR1 SEHNR and CDR2 FQNEAQ (reference sequence). The CDR3 reads CASSLGVSSTPQETQYF. CDR3 coding DNA: TGTGCCAGCAGCTTGGGAGTGAGTTCCACTCCTCAAGAGACCCAGTACTTC.

The sample holds a few counts of this clone. The J gene is TRBJ1-3, the V gene TRBV7-9; D call uncertain. The V and J ends lost 2 bases and 0 bases respectively, with 11 bases between them. Germline V CDR1 and CDR2: SEHNR, FQNEAQ (reference sequence). CDR3 size: 16 residues. CDR3 nucleotides: TGTGCCAGCAGCTTACCTTGGGCCCGCTCTGGAAACACCATATATTTT. Translation: CASSLPWARSGNTIYF.

This clone occurred once. This chain uses TRBV7-9 with TRBJ2-2, with 10 bases that match TRBD2. Germline V gene sequence: CDR1 SEHNR, CDR2 FQNEAQ (reference sequence). After removal of 5 bases from V and 3 bases from J, the junction contained 6 bases not matched to a gene. The CDR3 has 16 residues. CDR3 sequence (DNA): TGTGCCAGCAGCCCGACAGCGGGAGGGGACACCGGGGAGCTGTTTTTT. It encodes CASSPTAGGDTGELFF.

This clone was picked up one time. The J gene is TRBJ1-2, the V gene TRBV7-3; D perhaps matches TRBD1 (5 bases). Deletions cut 2 bases from V and 2 bases from J, with 6 bases between. Per the germline V gene, CDR1 is SGHTA and CDR2 is FQGTGA. The CDR3 runs 13 residues. The CDR3 reads CASSLGGNYGYTF. The CDR3 DNA reads as TGTGCCAGCAGCTTAGGGGGGAACTATGGCTACACCTTC.

As DNA, the CDR3 is TGCGCCAGCAGCTTGGTCCCCGGGGTAGATACCGGGGAGCTGTTTTTT. Protein product: CASSLVPGVDTGELFF. The chain recombines TRBV5-1 with TRBJ2-2, with a possible D match to TRBD2 (5 bases). Trimming cost V 0 bases and J 5 bases, with 14 bases left between them. The germline gives CDR1 SGHRS, CDR2 YFSETQ. The CDR3 spans 16 residues.

V gene TRBV27 combines with J gene TRBJ2-5, with a possible D match to TRBD1 (6 bases). With the DNA end fitting TRBJ2-7 better, the J assignment may be wrong. The germline CDR1 and CDR2 sequences are MNHEY and SMNVEV (reference sequence). The CDR3 extends over 14 amino acids. CDR3 residues: CASRVQGYSYEQYF. The CDR3, as DNA: TGTGCCAGCAGGGTACAGGGCTACTCCTACGAGCAGTACTTC.

V gene TRBV27 combines with J gene TRBJ2-2; a weak D match, TRBD2 (5 bases). The germline V and J ends were trimmed by 6 bases and 1 base, with 9 bases remaining between them. This CDR3 comprises 14 residues. Germline lookup yields CDR1 MNHEY and CDR2 SMNVEV (reference sequence). CDR3 coding DNA: TGTGCCAGCAGCTTGGACTGGAACACCGGGGAGCTGTTTTTT. This gives the protein CASSLDWNTGELFF.

V is TRBV6-1 and J is TRBJ2-2; 7 bases are shared with TRBD2. This CDR3 contains 17 residues. CDR1 MNHNS and CDR2 SASEGT come from the germline V gene. The V gene end was trimmed by 4 bases and the J gene end by 5 bases; junction bases not matched to a gene: 13. The CDR3 loop is CASSALRGGSYTGELFF. Written as DNA, the CDR3 is TGTGCCAGCAGTGCCCTGAGGGGCGGGAGTTATACCGGGGAGCTGTTTTTT.